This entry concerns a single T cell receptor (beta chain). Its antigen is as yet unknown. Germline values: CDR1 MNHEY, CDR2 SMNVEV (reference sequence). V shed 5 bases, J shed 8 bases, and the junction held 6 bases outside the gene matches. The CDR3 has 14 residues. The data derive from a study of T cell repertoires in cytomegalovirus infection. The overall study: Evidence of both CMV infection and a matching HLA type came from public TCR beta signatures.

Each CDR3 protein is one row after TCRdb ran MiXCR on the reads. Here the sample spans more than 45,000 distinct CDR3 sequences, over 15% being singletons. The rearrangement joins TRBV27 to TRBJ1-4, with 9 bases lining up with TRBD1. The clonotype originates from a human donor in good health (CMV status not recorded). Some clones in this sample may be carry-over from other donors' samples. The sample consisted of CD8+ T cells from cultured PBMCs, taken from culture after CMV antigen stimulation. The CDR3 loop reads CASSTTGGLEKLFF. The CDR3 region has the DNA TGTGCCAGCAGTACGACAGGGGGTTTGGAAAAACTGTTTTTT.